This passage covers 28 T cell receptor beta chains from one sample sequenced in a study of blood T cell repertoires in COVID-19. The assay was immunoSEQ multiplex PCR, and TCRdb's table has in-frame clones only and misses some. The table lists 150,000 or so clones, roughly 84% of them singletons. The sample taken for sequencing was PBMCs or T cells enriched from blood (not recorded which). These receptors came from a woman aged 50 to 60 who had recovered from COVID-19.

This clone was seen only once. This chain uses TRBV10-3 with TRBJ2-1; 8 nucleotides align to TRBD2. The germline V gene has CDR1 ENHRY and CDR2 SYGVKD. This CDR3 is built from 14 residues. V shed 5 bases, J shed 7 bases, and the junction held 7 bases outside the gene matches. The CDR3 DNA reads as TGTGCCATCAGTTCAGCGGGAGTGAGGAATGAGCAGTTCTTC. Translating gives CAISSAGVRNEQFF.

The chain uses TRBV18 and TRBJ2-7; TRBD2 matches at 9 bases. The trim removed 3 bases at V and 5 bases at J, leaving 14 bases unmatched. In germline, CDR1 is KGHSH, CDR2 LQKENI. The CDR3 loop spans 17 amino acids. CDR3 DNA: TGTGCCAGCTCACCCGGTTTTGGGGTAGCGGGAGTCGACGAGCAGTACTTC. Translation: CASSPGFGVAGVDEQYF.

The V and J genes are TRBV2 and TRBJ2-7; 7 nucleotides line up with TRBD1. Germline-derived CDR1 and CDR2 are SNHLY and FYNNEI. CDR3 length: 13 residues. V shed 5 bases, J shed 6 bases, and the junction held 7 bases outside the gene matches. The CDR3 loop is CASSTTGIGEQYF. In DNA form, the CDR3 reads TGTGCCAGCAGTACGACAGGGATCGGCGAGCAGTACTTC.

This clone was detected only once. The chain links TRBV2 to TRBJ2-2; 11 bases match TRBD1. V lost 8 bases to trimming and J lost 4 bases; unmatched junction nucleotides: 9. The CDR3 sequence is 16 residues long. The germline V gene has CDR1 SNHLY and CDR2 FYNNEI. CDR3 DNA sequence: TGTGCCAGCCAAAGTCGGGACAGGGGGTTCACCGGGGAGCTGTTTTTT. Residues: CASQSRDRGFTGELFF.

J is TRBJ2-7 and V is TRBV5-1; possibly TRBD1 for D (5 bases). The germline CDR1 and CDR2 sequences are SGHRS and YFSETQ. The CDR3 is 13 residues long. Trimming shortened V by 2 bases and J by 4 bases, and 10 bases separated the two germline ends. The CDR3, as DNA: TGCGCCAGCAGCTTACAGGACGGATACGAGCAGTACTTC. Amino acids: CASSLQDGYEQYF. The whole variable domain, filled in from reference TRBV5-1 and TRBJ2-7, reads KAGVTQTPRYLIKTRGQQVTLSCSPISGHRSVSWYQQTPGQGLQFLFEYFSETQRNKGNFPGRFSGRQFSNSRSEMNVSTLELGDSALYLCASSLQDGYEQYFGPGTRLTVT.

The chain links TRBV11-3 to TRBJ2-6, with 10 bases aligning to TRBD1. The CDR3 totals 17 residues. V dropped 5 bases and J dropped 4; count of bases not matched to a gene: 8. Germline values: CDR1 SGHNT, CDR2 YENEEA. The CDR3 DNA reads as TGTGCCAGCAGCCCCCCCGGGACAGGGGACGGGGCCAACGTCCTGACTTTC. This gives the protein CASSPPGTGDGANVLTF.

The genes are TRBV4-3 and TRBJ1-6; 7 nucleotides match TRBD1. The germline V gene has CDR1 LGHNA and CDR2 YSLEER. V trimming: 0 bases; J trimming: 9 bases; junction bases outside the gene matches: 8. The CDR3 length is 16 residues. The CDR3 is CASSQDWRGLSSPLHF. DNA of the CDR3: TGCGCCAGCAGCCAAGATTGGAGGGGGCTAAGTTCACCCCTCCACTTT.

This chain connects TRBV27 to TRBJ1-1, with unresolved D. The CDR3 covers 14 residues. V was shortened by 4 bases and J by 2 bases, with 11 bases between the two germline ends. Germline assignment: CDR1 MNHEY and CDR2 SMNVEV (reference sequence). CDR3 region: CASSWAGLNTEAFF. Written as DNA, the CDR3 is TGTGCCAGCAGTTGGGCGGGTTTAAACACTGAAGCTTTCTTT.

By sample fraction, this clone is medium-sized. J is TRBJ2-1 and V is TRBV6-5, with a weak D call TRBD1 (6 bases). This CDR3 is 14 amino acids long. Germline V gene data show CDR1 as MNHEY and CDR2 as SVGAGI. V lost 4 bases, J lost 1 base, and 8 bases lay in between. As DNA, the CDR3 is TGTGCCAGCAGTTTCAGGGGATCCTACAATGAGCAGTTCTTC. It encodes CASSFRGSYNEQFF.

This chain uses TRBV5-1 with TRBJ2-2, with D perhaps TRBD1 (6 bases). CDR1 and CDR2 (germline): SGHRS, YFSETQ. Trimming left V 4 bases short and J 5 bases short, with 12 bases between. This CDR3 has 14 amino acids. The CDR3, as DNA: TGCGCCAGCAGCACAGGGACGTTAACCGGGGAGCTGTTTTTT. Amino acid sequence: CASSTGTLTGELFF. Together with reference TRBV5-1 and TRBJ2-2, the CDR3 gives the full variable domain: KAGVTQTPRYLIKTRGQQVTLSCSPISGHRSVSWYQQTPGQGLQFLFEYFSETQRNKGNFPGRFSGRQFSNSRSEMNVSTLELGDSALYLCASSTGTLTGELFFGEGSRLTVL.

The chain has TRBV7-8 and TRBJ2-2, with 10 nucleotides matching TRBD1. The CDR3 loop spans 17 amino acids. After removal of 1 base from V and 3 bases from J, the junction contained 5 bases not matched to a gene. Germline loops: CDR1 SGHVS, CDR2 FQNEAQ. The CDR3 region is CASSLGPGQGYTGELFF. The CDR3 nucleotides are TGTGCCAGCAGCTTAGGACCGGGACAGGGGTACACCGGGGAGCTGTTTTTT.

The chain carries TRBV25-1 and TRBJ1-3; tentatively, D is TRBD1 (6 bases). Trimming removed 5 bases from V and 4 bases from J, with 15 bases in between. Per germline, CDR1 MGHDK and CDR2 SYGVNS. This CDR3 is 15 amino acids long. CDR3 coding DNA: TGTGCCAGCAGTCCACAGGGTCTTATCGGAAACACCATATATTTT. The encoded protein is CASSPQGLIGNTIYF.

The CDR3, as DNA: TGTGCCAGCAGCTTACGGGGACAGGGCTTTGGAAACATTCAGTACTTC. Its protein product is CASSLRGQGFGNIQYF. The chain joins TRBV7-2 to TRBJ2-4, with 9 positions matching TRBD1. After removal of 2 bases from V and 6 bases from J, the junction contained 8 bases not matched to a gene. The germline CDR1 and CDR2 sequences are SGHTA and FQGNSA. This CDR3 is 16 amino acids long.

This sequence joins TRBV7-2 and TRBJ2-7; D gene uncertain. Trimming removed 0 bases from V and 7 bases from J, with 10 bases in between. This CDR3 contains 13 residues. Germline V gives CDR1 SGHTA, CDR2 FQGNSA. CDR3 in amino acids: CASSLAQAWEQYF. In nucleotides, the CDR3 is TGTGCCAGCAGCTTAGCCCAAGCGTGGGAGCAGTACTTC.

This clone was seen once. This chain joins TRBV19 and TRBJ1-2; 10 bases fit TRBD1. After removal of 8 bases from V and 4 bases from J, the junction contained 10 bases not matched to a gene. Germline CDR1 reads LNHDA; CDR2 reads SQIVND (reference sequence). The CDR3 contains 15 residues. The CDR3 loop reads CASEHGQGEFYGYTF. The DNA for the CDR3 is TGTGCCAGTGAACACGGACAGGGGGAATTCTATGGCTACACCTTC.

The chain couples TRBV11-1 to TRBJ2-7; TRBD1 aligns across 8 bases. The V segment lost 0 bases and the J segment 2 bases; nucleotides outside the gene matches: 3. The germline CDR1 and CDR2 sequences are SGHAT and FQDESV (reference sequence). The length of the CDR3 is 15 residues. CDR3 in amino acids: CASSLAPQGAYEQYF. Written as DNA, the CDR3 is TGTGCCAGCAGCTTAGCTCCACAGGGGGCCTACGAGCAGTACTTC.

The V gene is TRBV7-3, the J gene TRBJ1-2; no clear D gene. Germline CDR1 SGHTA, CDR2 FQGTGA. CDR3 length: 15 residues. Trimming removed 1 base at V and 7 bases at J, with 16 bases between. The CDR3 spells CASSLKGGGTVGYTF. Here the CDR3 DNA reads TGTGCCAGCAGCTTAAAGGGCGGAGGAACAGTTGGCTACACCTTC.

The V gene is TRBV28, the J gene TRBJ1-1, with D maybe TRBD1 (6 bases). V was trimmed by 3 bases and J by 4 bases, leaving 18 bases between them. The germline gives CDR1 MDHEN, CDR2 SYDVKM. The CDR3 runs to 16 residues. CDR3 sequence: CASSFGWVQGGTEAFF. The CDR3 DNA follows: TGTGCCAGCAGTTTCGGTTGGGTACAGGGCGGCACTGAAGCTTTCTTT. Complete variable domain (other parts from reference TRBV28 and TRBJ1-1): DVKVTQSSRYLVKRTGEKVFLECVQDMDHENMFWYRQDPGLGLRLIYFSYDVKMKEKGDIPEGYSVSREKKERFSLILESASTNQTSMYLCASSFGWVQGGTEAFFGQGTRLTVV.

This chain uses TRBV4-2 with TRBJ2-2; maybe TRBD1 (6 bases). The CDR3 runs 15 residues. Germline CDR1 LGHNA, CDR2 YNFKEQ. Deletions cut 1 base from V and 4 bases from J, with 10 bases between. As DNA, the CDR3 is TGTGCCAGCAGCCAAGTACAGGGCGCCACCGGGGAGCTGTTTTTT. Translated, it gives CASSQVQGATGELFF.

J is TRBJ1-1 and V is TRBV27; TRBD1 agrees at 9 bases. The V and J ends lost 6 bases and 0 bases, in that order; junction bases with no gene match: 5. The CDR3 covers 15 residues. Germline V gives CDR1 MNHEY, CDR2 SMNVEV (reference sequence). The CDR3 DNA follows: TGTGCCAGCAGGGGGACAGGGATTATGAACACTGAAGCTTTCTTT. It yields the protein CASRGTGIMNTEAFF.

This chain connects TRBV6-2 or TRBV6-3 to TRBJ2-1; maybe TRBD1 (8 bases). Germline V gives CDR1 MNHEY, CDR2 SVGEGT. CDR3 length: 15 amino acids. V gave up 7 bases and J gave up 7 bases, with 20 bases separating them. CDR3 residues: CASNPSKQGGNEQFF. The CDR3 DNA reads TGTGCCAGCAACCCCTCAAAACAGGGGGGGAATGAGCAGTTCTTC.

This clone has a handful of counts. This chain links TRBV4-3 with TRBJ1-1; tentatively, D is TRBD1 (6 bases). In germline, CDR1 is LGHNA, CDR2 YSLEER. The CDR3 covers 15 residues. V gave up 0 bases and J gave up 1 base, with 9 bases separating them. DNA of the CDR3: TGCGCCAGCAGCCAAGAGGGGGGGGCGAACACTGAAGCTTTCTTT. Translation: CASSQEGGANTEAFF.

The chain uses TRBV9 and TRBJ2-3; the D gene is possibly TRBD2 (6 bases). Germline CDR1 SGDLS, CDR2 YYNGEE. This CDR3 comprises 17 residues. The ends were cut back, 4 bases at V and 2 bases at J, with 20 bases in the middle. The CDR3, as DNA: TGTGCCAGCAGCCCAGGCCTCGGGACTGGGTACACAGATACGCAGTATTTT. Translating it yields CASSPGLGTGYTDTQYF. The entire variable domain, with the rest obtained from reference TRBV9 and TRBJ2-3, is as follows: DSGVTQTPKHLITATGQRVTLRCSPRSGDLSVYWYQQSLDQGLQFLIQYYNGEERAKGNILERFSAQQFPDLHSELNLSSLELGDSALYFCASSPGLGTGYTDTQYFGPGTRLTVL.

J is TRBJ1-2 and V is TRBV6-2 or TRBV6-3, with 7 bases identical to TRBD1. Germline lookup yields CDR1 MNHEY and CDR2 SVGEGT. The CDR3 spans 14 residues. V lost 4 bases to trimming and J lost 5 bases; unmatched junction nucleotides: 7. DNA for the CDR3: TGTGCCAGCAGTTCCCAACAGGGGCGGTATGGCTACACCTTC. Amino acids: CASSSQQGRYGYTF.

V is TRBV7-3 and J is TRBJ2-2; a possible D gene is TRBD2 (7 bases). The V gene's germline CDR1 is SGHTA and CDR2 FQGTGA. The CDR3 has 17 amino acids. With 5 bases removed from V and 4 bases from J, the gap between germline ends came to 20 bases. The DNA for the CDR3 is TGTGCCAGCAGCACCGAAACAGGGTGGGAGGGCACCGGGGAGCTGTTTTTT. It specifies CASSTETGWEGTGELFF.

This chain links TRBV14 with TRBJ1-4; possible D gene TRBD1, 6 bases. The CDR3 runs 16 residues. From germline, CDR1 is SGHDN and CDR2 FVKESK. V was shortened by 0 bases and J by 8 bases, with 16 bases between the two germline ends. The CDR3 DNA reads as TGTGCCAGCAGCCAAGAGGGGGGGACAAGACTGGAAAAACTGTTTTTT. Protein sequence: CASSQEGGTRLEKLFF. Drawing the rest from reference TRBV14 and TRBJ1-4, the complete variable domain is EAGVTQFPSHSVIEKGQTVTLRCDPISGHDNLYWYRRVMGKEIKFLLHFVKESKQDESGMPNNRFLAERTGGTYSTLKVQPAELEDSGVYFCASSQEGGTRLEKLFFGSGTQLSVL.

The chain uses TRBV5-1 and TRBJ2-1, with 9 positions matching TRBD1. This CDR3 is 16 amino acids long. With V trimmed by 0 bases and J by 8 bases, 9 bases remained unmatched. The germline CDR1 and CDR2 sequences are SGHRS and YFSETQ. The CDR3 is CASSLGGTGIRDEQFF. Written as DNA, the CDR3 is TGCGCCAGCAGCTTGGGCGGGACAGGGATAAGGGATGAGCAGTTCTTC.

The chain joins TRBV12-3 or TRBV12-4 to TRBJ1-2, with D possibly matching TRBD1 (5 bases). V dropped 2 bases and J dropped 2 bases, with 6 bases sitting between them. CDR3 length equals 13 residues. The CDR3 DNA reads as TGTGCCAGCAGTTTACAGGGCAACTATGGCTACACCTTC. Its translation is CASSLQGNYGYTF.